The 5 T cell receptor beta chains presented below share a single source sample, sequenced in a study of OX40 agonist ivuxolimab in advanced cancers. Receptor amplification or capture employed the immunoSEQ multiplex PCR assay. TCRdb obtained this table from immuneACCESS and retained in-frame rearrangements with V and J assigned. These tables miss some clones; where compared with another copy, unresolved V genes account for less than half of the shortfall, and the remainder is unexplained. The table for this sample lists over 40,000 clones; roughly 84% of them were counted only once. Of the sample, about 1.5% is held by the ten largest clones. This specimen was CD4+ or CD8+ T cells sorted from blood, taken in a trial of the OX40 agonist ivuxolimab. These receptors came from an adult with an advanced solid tumor such as melanoma, head and neck, liver or kidney cancer.

The V gene is TRBV5-1, the J gene TRBJ2-5; 7 positions match TRBD1. The CDR3 consists of 15 residues. The ends lost 4 bases at V and 4 bases at J; junction bases unmatched: 10. Germline assignment: CDR1 SGHRS and CDR2 YFSETQ. The CDR3 reads CASSPETGSRETQYF. The CDR3 nucleotides are TGCGCCAGCAGCCCCGAGACAGGGAGCCGAGAGACCCAGTACTTC.

V and J are TRBV29-1 and TRBJ1-3; D gene uncertain. This CDR3 is built from 13 residues. Germline lookup yields CDR1 SQVTM and CDR2 ANQGSEA. The ends were cut back, 7 bases at V and 2 bases at J, with 12 bases in the middle. The CDR3 nucleotides are TGCAGCGCCGAGTCCGGGGCTGGAAACACCATATATTTT. It encodes CSAESGAGNTIYF.

This chain joins TRBV1 and TRBJ2-7; the table gives TRBD2 as D, unverified against the DNA. TRBV1 is given as a pseudogene. The CDR3 sequence is 17 residues long. The CDR3 nucleotides read TGCACCAGCAGCCAAGAGGGGGCAAGCGGGAGGTTCGACGAGCAGTACTTC. It is translated as CTSSQEGASGRFDEQYF.

The chain uses TRBV2 and TRBJ2-5; D uncertain. The CDR3 totals 13 residues. Germline assignment: CDR1 SNHLY and CDR2 FYNNEI. The V end was cut by 7 bases, the J end by 4 bases, with 13 bases between. The CDR3: CASNGDRRETQYF. DNA of the CDR3: TGTGCCAGCAATGGCGATAGAAGAGAGACCCAGTACTTC.

The V and J genes are TRBV6-1 and TRBJ2-7; D might be TRBD2 (6 bases). CDR1 MNHNS and CDR2 SASEGT come from the germline V gene. Trimming removed 6 bases at V and 7 bases at J, with 19 bases between. This CDR3 is 14 amino acids long. CDR3 sequence (DNA): TGTGCCAGCAGGGGCCTGGCGGGGACGGGGGAGCAGTACTTC. This sequence encodes CASRGLAGTGEQYF.